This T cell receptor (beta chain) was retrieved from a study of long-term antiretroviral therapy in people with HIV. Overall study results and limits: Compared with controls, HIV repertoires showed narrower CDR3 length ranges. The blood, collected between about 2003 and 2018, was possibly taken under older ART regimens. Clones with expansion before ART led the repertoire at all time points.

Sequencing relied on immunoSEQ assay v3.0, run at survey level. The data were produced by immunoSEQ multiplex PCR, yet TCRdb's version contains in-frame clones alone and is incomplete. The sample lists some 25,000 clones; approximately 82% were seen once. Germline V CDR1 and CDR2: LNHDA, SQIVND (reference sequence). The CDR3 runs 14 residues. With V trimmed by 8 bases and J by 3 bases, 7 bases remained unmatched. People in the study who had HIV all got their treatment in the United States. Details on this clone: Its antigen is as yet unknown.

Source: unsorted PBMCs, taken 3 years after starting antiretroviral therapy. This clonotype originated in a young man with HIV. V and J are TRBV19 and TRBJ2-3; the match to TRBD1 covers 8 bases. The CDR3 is CASQRTGNTDTQYF. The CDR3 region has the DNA TGTGCCAGTCAACGGACAGGGAATACAGATACGCAGTATTTT.